Ten or more counts support the clone carrying this T cell receptor (beta chain). TCRdb analysed the 5' RACE reads with MiXCR anew, one entry per CDR3 protein. The sample records about 140,000 distinct CDR3 sequences, roughly 8% being singletons. These data come from a study of T cells after yellow fever vaccination. Germline lookup yields CDR1 SGHTA and CDR2 FQGNSA. Deletions cut 4 bases from V and 6 bases from J, with 17 bases between. CDR3 length equals 15 residues. The chain employs TRBV7-2 and TRBJ2-3, with TRBD1 as a possible D gene (5 bases). The sample here was CD4+ T cells sorted from PBMCs, taken 5 days after the yellow fever booster vaccination. The clonotype originates from a man aged 25 to 40 who received the YFV17D yellow fever vaccine. The DNA of the CDR3 is TGTGCCAGCAGCTCTGACGCAGGGCCTTGGGATACGCAGTATTTT. This translates into CASSSDAGPWDTQYF.